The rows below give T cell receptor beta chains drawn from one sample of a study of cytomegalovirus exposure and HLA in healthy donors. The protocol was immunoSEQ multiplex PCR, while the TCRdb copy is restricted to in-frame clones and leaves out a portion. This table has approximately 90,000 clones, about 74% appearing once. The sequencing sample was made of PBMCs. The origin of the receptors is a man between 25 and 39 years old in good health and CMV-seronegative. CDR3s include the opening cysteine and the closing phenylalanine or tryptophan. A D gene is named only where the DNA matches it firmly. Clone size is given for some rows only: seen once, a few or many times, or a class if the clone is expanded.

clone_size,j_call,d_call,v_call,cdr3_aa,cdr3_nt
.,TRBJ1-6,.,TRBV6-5,CASSGGENSPLHF,TGTGCCAGCAGTGGGGGGGAGAATTCACCCCTCCACTTT
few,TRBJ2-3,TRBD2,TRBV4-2,CASSQTSVSGADTQYF,TGTGCCAGCAGCCAGACTAGCGTCTCCGGGGCAGATACGCAGTATTTT
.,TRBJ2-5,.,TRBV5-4,CASSGSQGQETQYF,TGTGCCAGCAGCGGATCACAGGGTCAAGAGACCCAGTACTTC
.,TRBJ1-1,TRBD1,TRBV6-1,CASSEQGANTEAFF,TGTGCCAGCAGTGAACAGGGGGCGAACACTGAAGCTTTCTTT
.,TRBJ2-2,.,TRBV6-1,CASSTGQGAGELFF,TGTGCCAGCAGTACGGGTCAAGGGGCCGGGGAGCTGTTTTTT
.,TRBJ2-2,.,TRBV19,CASSIDRGGELFF,TGTGCCAGTAGTATAGATCGGGGCGGGGAGCTGTTTTTT
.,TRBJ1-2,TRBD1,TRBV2,CASNEGQYGYTF,TGTGCCAGCAACGAGGGACAGTATGGCTACACCTTC
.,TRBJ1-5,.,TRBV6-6,CASSPAREVGNQPQHF,TGTGCCAGCAGCCCAGCCAGGGAGGTAGGGAATCAGCCCCAGCATTTT
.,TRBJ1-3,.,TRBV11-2,CASSGTLFNTIYF,TGTGCCAGCAGCGGGACTCTTTTTAACACCATATATTTT
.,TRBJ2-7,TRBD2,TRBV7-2,CASSTHRASGGAGYEQYF,TGTGCCAGCAGCACCCATCGGGCTAGCGGGGGGGCCGGCTACGAGCAGTACTTC
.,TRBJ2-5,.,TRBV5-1,CASSRTTPQETQYF,TGCGCCAGCAGCAGGACTACTCCCCAAGAGACCCAGTACTTC
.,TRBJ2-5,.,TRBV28,CASSRGTTRQETQYF,TGTGCCAGCAGCAGAGGGACAACAAGACAAGAGACCCAGTACTTC
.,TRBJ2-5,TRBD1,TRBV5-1,CASRGQGIGEQYF,TGCGCCAGCAGAGGACAGGGGATTGGGGAGCAGTACTTC
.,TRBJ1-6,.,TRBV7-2,CASSLLGGGSPLHF,TGTGCCAGCAGCTTACTTGGGGGAGGTTCACCCCTCCACTTT
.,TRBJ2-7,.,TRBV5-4,CASSLVGTRPTSSYEQYF,TGTGCCAGCAGCTTGGTGGGGACAAGGCCTACAAGCTCCTACGAGCAGTACTTC
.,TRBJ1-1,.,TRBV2,CASSEDRLNTEAFF,TGTGCCAGCAGTGAAGACAGGTTGAACACTGAAGCTTTCTTT
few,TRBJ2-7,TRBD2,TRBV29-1,CSVGPASLTSGRLQAYEQYF,TGCAGCGTTGGGCCCGCTTCTCTTACTAGCGGGAGGTTACAAGCCTACGAGCAGTACTTC
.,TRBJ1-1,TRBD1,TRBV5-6,CASSARNRGLPNTEAFF,TGTGCCAGCAGCGCCCGTAACAGGGGGCTACCGAACACTGAAGCTTTCTTT
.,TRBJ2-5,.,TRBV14,CASSQAGWRETQYF,TGTGCCAGCAGCCAAGCCGGCTGGCGGGAGACCCAGTACTTC
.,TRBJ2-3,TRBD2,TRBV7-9,CSSSLSDSGSADTQYF,TGTTCCAGCAGCTTATCGGATAGCGGGAGTGCAGATACGCAGTATTTT
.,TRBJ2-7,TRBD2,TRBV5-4,CASSTGTSGLRGEQYF,TGTGCCAGCAGCACCGGGACTAGCGGGCTCCGAGGGGAGCAGTACTTC
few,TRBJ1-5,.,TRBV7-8,CASSSQPRAGSNQPQHF,TGTGCCAGCAGCTCGCAACCTAGGGCGGGGAGCAATCAGCCCCAGCATTTT
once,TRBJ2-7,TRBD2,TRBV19,CASSIAGGTSYEQYF,TGTGCCAGTAGTATCGCCGGGGGGACTTCCTACGAGCAGTACTTC
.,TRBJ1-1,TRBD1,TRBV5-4,CASSVPGQGAGSTEAFF,TGTGCCAGCAGCGTACCCGGACAGGGGGCTGGTTCGACTGAAGCTTTCTTT
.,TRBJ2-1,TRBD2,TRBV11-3,CASSAGTSGIGEQFF,TGTGCCAGCAGCGCTGGGACTAGCGGGATTGGGGAGCAGTTCTTC
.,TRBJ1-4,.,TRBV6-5,CASSQRGFSEKLFF,TGTGCCAGCAGCCAGAGGGGGTTCAGTGAAAAACTGTTTTTT
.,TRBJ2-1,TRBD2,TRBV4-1,CASSQVGSSGTYNEQFF,TGCGCCAGCAGCCAAGTTGGGTCTAGCGGGACCTACAATGAGCAGTTCTTC
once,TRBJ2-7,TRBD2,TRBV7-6,CASSLAIGASGTPYEQYF,TGTGCCAGCAGCTTAGCGATTGGGGCTAGCGGGACCCCCTACGAGCAGTACTTC
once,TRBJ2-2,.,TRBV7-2,CASSPYTGELFF,TGTGCCAGCAGCCCCTACACCGGGGAGCTGTTTTTT
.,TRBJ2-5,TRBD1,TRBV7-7,CASSQGQQETQYF,TGTGCCAGCAGCCAGGGACAGCAAGAGACCCAGTACTTC
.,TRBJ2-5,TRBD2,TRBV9,CASSTGGSQETQYF,TGTGCCAGCAGTACGGGGGGGAGTCAAGAGACCCAGTACTTC
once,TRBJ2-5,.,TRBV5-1,CASSLVWGREAQYF,TGCGCCAGCAGCTTGGTCTGGGGGCGTGAGGCCCAGTACTTC
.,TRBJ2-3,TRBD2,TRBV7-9,CASSSSGRGTDTQYF,TGTGCCAGCAGTTCTAGCGGGAGGGGCACAGATACGCAGTATTTT
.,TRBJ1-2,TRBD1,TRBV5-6,CASSLIRTGFDGYTF,TGTGCCAGCAGCTTAATCCGGACAGGGTTTGATGGCTACACCTTC
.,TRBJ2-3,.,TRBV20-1,CSASDLDTQYF,TGCAGTGCCAGTGATTTGGATACGCAGTATTTT
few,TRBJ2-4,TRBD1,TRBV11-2,CASSSRDRQNIQYF,TGTGCCAGCAGCTCCCGGGACAGACAAAACATTCAGTACTTC
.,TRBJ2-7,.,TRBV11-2,CASSLDPYSYEQYF,TGTGCCAGCAGCTTAGATCCATATTCCTACGAGCAGTACTTC
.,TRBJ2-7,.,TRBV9,CASSPEGGSTSYEQYF,TGTGCCAGCAGCCCCGAGGGGGGGTCTACCTCCTACGAGCAGTACTTC
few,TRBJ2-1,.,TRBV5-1,CASSLIGIRVYNEQFF,TGCGCCAGCAGCTTGATTGGTATACGGGTCTACAATGAGCAGTTCTTC
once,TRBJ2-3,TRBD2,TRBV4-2,CASSQGATSGGTDTQYF,TGTGCCAGCAGCCAAGGGGCGACTAGCGGGGGGACAGATACGCAGTATTTT
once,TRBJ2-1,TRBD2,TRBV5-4,CASSLGGTSGNNEQFF,TGTGCCAGCAGCTTGGGCGGGACTAGCGGGAACAATGAGCAGTTCTTC
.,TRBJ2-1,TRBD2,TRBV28,CASSFKGLAEDGRFF,TGTGCCAGCAGTTTTAAGGGACTAGCGGAGGACGGGCGGTTCTTC
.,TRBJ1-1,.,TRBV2,CASSDTGTTNTEAFF,TGTGCCAGCAGTGACACAGGGACCACAAACACTGAAGCTTTCTTT